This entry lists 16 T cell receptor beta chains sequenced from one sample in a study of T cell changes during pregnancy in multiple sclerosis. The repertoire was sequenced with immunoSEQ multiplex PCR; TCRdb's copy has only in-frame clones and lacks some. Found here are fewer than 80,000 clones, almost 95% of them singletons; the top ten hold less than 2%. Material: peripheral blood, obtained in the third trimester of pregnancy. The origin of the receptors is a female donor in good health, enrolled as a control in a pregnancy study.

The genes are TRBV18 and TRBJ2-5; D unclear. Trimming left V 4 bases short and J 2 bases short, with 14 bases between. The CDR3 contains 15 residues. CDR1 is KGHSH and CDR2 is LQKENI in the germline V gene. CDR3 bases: TGTGCCAGCTCACGATCGTGGGCAGCACAAGAGACCCAGTACTTC. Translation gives CASSRSWAAQETQYF.

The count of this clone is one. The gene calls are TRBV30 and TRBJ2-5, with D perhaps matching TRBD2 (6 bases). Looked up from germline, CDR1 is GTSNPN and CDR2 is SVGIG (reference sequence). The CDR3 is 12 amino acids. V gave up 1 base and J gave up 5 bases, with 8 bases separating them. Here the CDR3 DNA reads TGTGCCTGGAGTGCGGCGGGGGAGACCCAGTACTTC. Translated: CAWSAAGETQYF.

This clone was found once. The CDR3 bases are TGCGCCAGCACCCGGGGGAGCCAAGAGACCCAGTACTTC. Encoded protein: CASTRGSQETQYF. The chain uses TRBV5-1 and TRBJ2-5; perhaps TRBD2 as D (6 bases). The CDR3 runs to 13 residues. The ends were cut back, 6 bases at V and 1 base at J, with 10 bases in the middle. CDR1 SGHRS and CDR2 YFSETQ come from the germline V gene.

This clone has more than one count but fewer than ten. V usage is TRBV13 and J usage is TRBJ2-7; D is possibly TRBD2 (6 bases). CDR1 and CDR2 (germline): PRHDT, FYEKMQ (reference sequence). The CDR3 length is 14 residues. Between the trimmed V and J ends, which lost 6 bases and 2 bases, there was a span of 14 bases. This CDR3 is CASRRLGGPYEQYF. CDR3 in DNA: TGTGCCAGCAGGAGACTCGGGGGACCCTACGAGCAGTACTTC.

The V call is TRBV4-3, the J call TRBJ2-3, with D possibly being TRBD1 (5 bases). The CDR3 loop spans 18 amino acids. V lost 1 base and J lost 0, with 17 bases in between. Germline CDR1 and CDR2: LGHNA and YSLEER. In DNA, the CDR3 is TGCGCCAGCAGCCAAGGACTTACAAGGGGTAAAAGCACAGATACGCAGTATTTT. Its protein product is CASSQGLTRGKSTDTQYF.

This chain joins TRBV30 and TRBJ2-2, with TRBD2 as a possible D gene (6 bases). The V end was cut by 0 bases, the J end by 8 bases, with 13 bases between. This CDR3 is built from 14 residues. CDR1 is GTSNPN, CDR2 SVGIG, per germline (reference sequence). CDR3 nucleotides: TGTGCCTGGAGTGTACTAACGGGGGTGGGGGAGCTGTTTTTT. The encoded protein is CAWSVLTGVGELFF. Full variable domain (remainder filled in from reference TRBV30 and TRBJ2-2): SQTIHQWPATLVQPVGSPLSLECTVEGTSNPNLYWYRQAAGRGLQLLFYSVGIGQISSEVPQNLSASRPQDRQFILSSKKLLLSDSGFYLCAWSVLTGVGELFFGEGSRLTVL.

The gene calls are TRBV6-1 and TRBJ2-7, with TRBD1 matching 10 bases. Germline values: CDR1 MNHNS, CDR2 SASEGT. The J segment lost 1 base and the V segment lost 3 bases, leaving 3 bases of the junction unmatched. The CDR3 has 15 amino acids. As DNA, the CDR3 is TGTGCCAGCAGTGACGGGACAGGGGAGTCCTACGAGCAGTACTTC. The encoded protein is CASSDGTGESYEQYF.

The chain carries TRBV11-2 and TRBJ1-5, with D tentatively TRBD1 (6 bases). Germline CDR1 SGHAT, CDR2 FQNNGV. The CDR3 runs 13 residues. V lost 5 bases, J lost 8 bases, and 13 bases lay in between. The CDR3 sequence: CASSATGLEPQHF. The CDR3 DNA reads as TGTGCCAGCAGCGCCACAGGGTTGGAGCCCCAGCATTTT. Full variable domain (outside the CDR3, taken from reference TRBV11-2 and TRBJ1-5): EAGVAQSPRYKIIEKRQSVAFWCNPISGHATLYWYQQILGQGPKLLIQFQNNGVVDDSQLPKDRFSAERLKGVDSTLKIQPAKLEDSAVYLCASSATGLEPQHFGDGTRLSIL.

This chain's CDR3 is CASSPGGEQFF. The CDR3 coding sequence is TGCGCCAGCAGCCCAGGGGGAGAGCAGTTCTTC. The chain joins TRBV5-1 to TRBJ2-1, with 7 bases lining up with TRBD1. The CDR3 covers 11 residues. Germline CDR1 is SGHRS and CDR2 is YFSETQ. V gave up 4 bases and J gave up 10 bases; unmatched junction bases: 2.

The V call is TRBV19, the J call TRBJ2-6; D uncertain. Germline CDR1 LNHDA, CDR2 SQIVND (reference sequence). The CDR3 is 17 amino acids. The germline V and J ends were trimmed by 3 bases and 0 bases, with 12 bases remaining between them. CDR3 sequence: CASSMLLSSSGANVLTF. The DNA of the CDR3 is TGTGCCAGTAGTATGCTACTATCCAGCTCTGGGGCCAACGTCCTGACTTTC.

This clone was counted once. The CDR3 region is CASSTFQPTGLGYTF. The CDR3 DNA sequence: TGTGCCAGTAGTACTTTCCAACCGACAGGGTTGGGCTACACCTTC. The chain couples TRBV19 to TRBJ1-2; 7 nucleotides match TRBD1. The V gene end was trimmed by 4 bases and the J gene end by 8 bases; junction bases not matched to a gene: 13. The CDR3 extends over 15 amino acids. Per germline, CDR1 LNHDA and CDR2 SQIVND (reference sequence).

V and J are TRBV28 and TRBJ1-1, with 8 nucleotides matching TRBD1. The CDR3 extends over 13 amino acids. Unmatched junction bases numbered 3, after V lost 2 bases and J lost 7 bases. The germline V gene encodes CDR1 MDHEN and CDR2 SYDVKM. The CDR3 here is CASSLGQGGEAFF. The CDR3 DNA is TGTGCCAGCAGTTTAGGACAGGGAGGTGAAGCTTTCTTT.

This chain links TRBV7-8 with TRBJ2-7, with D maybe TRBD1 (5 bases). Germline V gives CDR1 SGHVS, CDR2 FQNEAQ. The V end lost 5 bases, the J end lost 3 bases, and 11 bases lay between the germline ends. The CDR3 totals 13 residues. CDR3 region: CASSRFTGYEQYF. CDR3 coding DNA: TGTGCCAGCAGCCGCTTCACAGGCTACGAGCAGTACTTC.

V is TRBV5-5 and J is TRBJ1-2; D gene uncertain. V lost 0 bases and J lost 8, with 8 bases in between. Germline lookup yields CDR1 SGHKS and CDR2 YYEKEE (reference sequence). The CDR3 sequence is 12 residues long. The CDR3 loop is CASSLDGRGYTF. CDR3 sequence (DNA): TGTGCCAGCAGCTTGGATGGTAGAGGCTACACCTTC.

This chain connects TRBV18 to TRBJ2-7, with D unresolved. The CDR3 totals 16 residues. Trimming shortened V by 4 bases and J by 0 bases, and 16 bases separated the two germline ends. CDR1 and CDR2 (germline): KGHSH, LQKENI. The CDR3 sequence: CASSQQALLSSYEQYF. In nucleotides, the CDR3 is TGTGCCAGCTCACAGCAGGCCCTCCTGAGCTCCTACGAGCAGTACTTC.

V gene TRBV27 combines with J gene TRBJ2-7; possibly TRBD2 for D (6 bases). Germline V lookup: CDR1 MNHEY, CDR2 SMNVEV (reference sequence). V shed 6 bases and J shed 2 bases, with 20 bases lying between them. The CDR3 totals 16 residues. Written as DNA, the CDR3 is TGTGCCAGCAGAACCCTCCTGGGGGAGCGGGCCTACGAGCAGTACTTC. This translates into CASRTLLGERAYEQYF.